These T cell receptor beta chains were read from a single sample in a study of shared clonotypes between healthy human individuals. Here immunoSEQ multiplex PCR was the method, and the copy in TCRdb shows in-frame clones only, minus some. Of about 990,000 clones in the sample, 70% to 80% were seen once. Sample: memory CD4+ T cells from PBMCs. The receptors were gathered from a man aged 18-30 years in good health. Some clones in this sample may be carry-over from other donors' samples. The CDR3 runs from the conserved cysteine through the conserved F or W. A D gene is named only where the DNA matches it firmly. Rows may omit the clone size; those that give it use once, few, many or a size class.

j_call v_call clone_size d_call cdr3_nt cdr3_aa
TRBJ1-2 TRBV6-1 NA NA TGTGCCAGCAGTGAAGGATATGGCTACACCTTC CASSEGYGYTF
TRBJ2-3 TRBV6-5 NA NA TGTGCCAGCAGTTACTCGAGGGGATCAGATACGCAGTATTTT CASSYSRGSDTQYF
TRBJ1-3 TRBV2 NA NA TGTGCCAGCAGTGATTCAGTCTCTGGAAACACCATATATTTT CASSDSVSGNTIYF
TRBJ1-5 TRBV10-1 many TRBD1 TGCGCCAGCAGGGAAGGACAGGGGAGTCAGCCCCAGCATTTT CASREGQGSQPQHF
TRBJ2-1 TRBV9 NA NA TGTGCCAGCAGCGCGTCACAACCCCAATACAATGAGCAGTTCTTC CASSASQPQYNEQFF
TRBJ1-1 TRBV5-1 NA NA TGCGCCAGCAGCTCTGGAGGGGGCACTGAAGCTTTCTTT CASSSGGGTEAFF
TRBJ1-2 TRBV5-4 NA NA TGTGCCAGCAGCTTGGCGGGGATGCCAGCTAACTATGGCTACACCTTC CASSLAGMPANYGYTF
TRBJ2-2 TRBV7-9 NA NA TGTGCCAGCTCGACAGGGAACACCGGGGAGCTGTTTTTT CASSTGNTGELFF
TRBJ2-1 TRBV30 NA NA TGTGCCTGGAGTGTGCTGGGGTCCTTCTACAATGAGCAGTTCTTC CAWSVLGSFYNEQFF
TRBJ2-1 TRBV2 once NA TGTGCCAGCATGTGGCCGGTCCGGGAATACAATGAGCAGTTCTTC CASMWPVREYNEQFF
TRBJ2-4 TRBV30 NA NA TGTGCCTGGAGTGCAGGATTACTAGCCAAAAACATTCAGTACTTC CAWSAGLLAKNIQYF
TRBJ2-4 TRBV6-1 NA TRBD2 TGTGCCAGTGTCAGCGGGAGGAAAAACATTCAGTACTTC CASVSGRKNIQYF
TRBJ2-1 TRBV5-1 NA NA TGCGCCAGCAGCCCGATTGGAGACATTGGTCGGAATGAGCAGTTCTTC CASSPIGDIGRNEQFF
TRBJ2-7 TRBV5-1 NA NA TGCGCCAGCAGCTTGCGCCGTCCGGGGAGCTCCTACGAGCAGTACTTC CASSLRRPGSSYEQYF
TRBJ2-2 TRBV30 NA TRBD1 TGTGCCTGGAGTTGGGACAGGGCCACCGGGGAGCTGTTTTTT CAWSWDRATGELFF
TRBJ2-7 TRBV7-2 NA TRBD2 TGTGCCAGCAGTGCGTCCGGGACTAGCGGCAACGAGCAGTACTTC CASSASGTSGNEQYF
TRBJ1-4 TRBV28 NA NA TGTGCCAGCAGCCCCGCGGGCGGGAGGGGGGGTGAAAAACTGTTTTTT CASSPAGGRGGEKLFF
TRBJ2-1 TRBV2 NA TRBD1 TGTGCCAGCAGGGCTGACAGGGCCGGTGAGGGTGAGCAGTTCTTC CASRADRAGEGEQFF
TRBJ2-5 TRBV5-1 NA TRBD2 TGCGCCAGCAGCTTAACTAGCGGGCAAGAGACCCAGTACTTC CASSLTSGQETQYF
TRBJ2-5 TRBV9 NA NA TGTGCCAGCAGCGTCCTGTTACAAGAGACCCAGTACTTC CASSVLLQETQYF
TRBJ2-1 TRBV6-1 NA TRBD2 TGTGCCAGCAGTCGTGGGCGGGAGGTGTACAATGAGCAGTTCTTC CASSRGREVYNEQFF
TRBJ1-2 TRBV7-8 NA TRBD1 TGTGCCAGCACCGTGACAGGGAAAGGCTACACCTTC CASTVTGKGYTF
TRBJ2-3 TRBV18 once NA TGTGCCAGCTCACCGAGCAGGCCCGCTAGCACAGATACGCAGTATTTT CASSPSRPASTDTQYF
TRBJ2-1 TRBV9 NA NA TGTGCCAGCAGCGCGCACAATGAGCAGTTCTTC CASSAHNEQFF
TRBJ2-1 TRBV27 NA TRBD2 TGTGCCAGCAGTTCCGGCGGGAGATCCAATGAGCAGTTCTTC CASSSGGRSNEQFF
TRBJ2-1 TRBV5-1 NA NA TGCGCCAGCAGCTTGTCAGGGTCCGTCGGCATGGTGTATCTTCCGTTCTTC CASSLSGSVGMVYLPFF
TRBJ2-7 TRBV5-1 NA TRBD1 TGCGCCAGCAGCGAGGTGGTAGGACAGGGTCCCTACGAGCAGTACTTC CASSEVVGQGPYEQYF
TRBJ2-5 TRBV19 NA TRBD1 TGTGCCAGTAGTATAGGGACAGGGGGCCGGGAGACCCAGTACTTC CASSIGTGGRETQYF
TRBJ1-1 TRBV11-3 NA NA TGTGCCAGCAGCAGGACCCAGAACACTGAAGCTTTCTTT CASSRTQNTEAFF
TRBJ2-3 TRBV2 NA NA TGTGCCAGCAGTCCGCAGGAGGGGGGTTATACAGATACGCAGTATTTT CASSPQEGGYTDTQYF
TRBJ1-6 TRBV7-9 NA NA TGTGTCAGCAGCTTGAACGATTCACCCCTCCACTTT CVSSLNDSPLHF
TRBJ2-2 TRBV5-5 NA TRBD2 TGTGCCAGCAGCTCCCTAGCGGGACCGAACACCGGGGAGCTGTTTTTT CASSSLAGPNTGELFF
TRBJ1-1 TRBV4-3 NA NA TGCGCCAGCAGCCAAGAATTGGGGGAGGGGACTGAAGCTTTCTTT CASSQELGEGTEAFF
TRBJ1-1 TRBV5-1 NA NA TGCGCCAGCAGCTTGGCGCCAGGGAATATGAACACTGAAGCTTTCTTT CASSLAPGNMNTEAFF
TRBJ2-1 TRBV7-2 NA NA TGTGCCTCATCCCTCGGGGCGTACAATGAGCAGTTCTTC CASSLGAYNEQFF
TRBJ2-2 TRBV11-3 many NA TGTGCCAGCAGCGGTCGGACCGGGGAGCTGTTTTTT CASSGRTGELFF
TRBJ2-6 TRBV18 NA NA TGTGCCAGCTCACCACCAGTAGCCGGGGCCAACGTCCTGACTTTC CASSPPVAGANVLTF
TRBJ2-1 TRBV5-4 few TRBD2 TGTGCCAGCAGCCCCCACCGTGGGCTAGCGGGAAGTGGGAATGAGCAGTTCTTC CASSPHRGLAGSGNEQFF
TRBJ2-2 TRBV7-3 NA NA TGTGCCAGCAGCTTAAATGCGGGCGGGGAGCTGTTTTTT CASSLNAGGELFF
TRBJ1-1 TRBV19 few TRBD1 TGTGCCAGTAGCAGACAGGGTGGTACTGAAGCTTTCTTT CASSRQGGTEAFF
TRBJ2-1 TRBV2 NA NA TGTGCCAGCAGGGGGGGTTTAAATGAGCAGTTCTTC CASRGGLNEQFF
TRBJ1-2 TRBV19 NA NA TGTGCCAGTAGTATGGGGGCGCACTATGGCTACACCTTC CASSMGAHYGYTF
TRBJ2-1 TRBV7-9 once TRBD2 TGTGCCAGCAGCTTAGTAGGTAGAGCGGGAGGTTTCTCCTACAATGAGCAGTTCTTC CASSLVGRAGGFSYNEQFF
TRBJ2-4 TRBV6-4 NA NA TGTGCCAGCCCCCTAGGACATCTAGCCAAAAACATTCAGTACTTC CASPLGHLAKNIQYF
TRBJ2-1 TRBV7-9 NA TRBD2 TGTGCCAGCAGCCCCGGGGGGGCCTTGGGGCAGTTCTTC CASSPGGALGQFF
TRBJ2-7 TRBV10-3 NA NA TGTGCCATCAGTGAGCAGCGGACGCCTCCCTACGAGCAGTACTTC CAISEQRTPPYEQYF
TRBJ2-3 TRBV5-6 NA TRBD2 TGTGCCAGCAGCATGGGACTAGCGCTGGGGGGGAATACGCAGTATTTT CASSMGLALGGNTQYF